This T cell receptor (beta chain) was sequenced for a study of cytomegalovirus exposure and HLA in healthy donors. Study details: A data release that came early held some 79 million unique TCRs from HLA-typed donors. Study observations and caveats: Across donors, sequencing depth was assumed by presence/absence analyses to be roughly uniform. The likely explanation for a cluster of highly shared sequence variants was sequencing artifact. The investigators catalogued 164 TCR beta chains as cytomegalovirus-associated.

On this clone: The antigen is unknown.

The V and J ends lost 6 bases and 1 base, in that order; junction bases with no gene match: 2. Germline loops: CDR1 MGHRA, CDR2 YSYEKL. This CDR3 has 13 residues. The PCR was carried out with 60 Vbeta primers and 13 Jbeta primers. Profiling relied on immunoSEQ multiplex PCR, and the TCRdb table lists in-frame clones only, not all of them. The sample comprises about 180,000 clones, 82% of which are singletons, and roughly 1.4% rests with the top ten. This clonotype originated in a middle-aged man in good health and CMV-seronegative. The sequenced sample consisted of PBMCs. This chain connects TRBV4-1 to TRBJ1-1, with 7 positions matching TRBD1. CDR3 coding DNA: TGCGCCAGCAGACACAGGGGGAACACTGAAGCTTTCTTT. Its translation: CASRHRGNTEAFF.